This T cell receptor (beta chain) comes out of a study of cytomegalovirus exposure and HLA in healthy donors. Study at large: An early release of data contained about 85 million unique TCRs, which came from HLA-typed donors.

The study ran its PCR with 60 Vbeta and 13 Jbeta primers. The repertoire was sequenced with immunoSEQ multiplex PCR; TCRdb's copy has only in-frame clones and lacks some. The sample carries around 190,000 clones, about 9.4% recorded once. Deletions cut 6 bases from V and 1 base from J, with 9 bases between. CDR3 length equals 13 residues. Germline CDR1 is KGHSH and CDR2 is LQKENI. The study, taken as a whole, reports: The authors confirmed in vitro that three CMV-associated chains were specific for CMV antigens. The study listed approximately 170 cytomegalovirus-associated TCR beta chains.

Comments on this clone: Its antigen is unknown.

V usage is TRBV18 and J usage is TRBJ1-1, with no clear D. The TCR was taken from a woman aged 25 to 39 in good health and CMV-seropositive. The sequencing input was PBMCs. CDR3 coding DNA: TGTGCCAGCTCCGGACTGGCGAACACTGAAGCTTTCTTT. Translated, it gives CASSGLANTEAFF. The full variable domain, its missing parts supplied by reference TRBV18 and TRBJ1-1, is NAGVMQNPRHLVRRRGQEARLRCSPMKGHSHVYWYRQLPEEGLKFMVYLQKENIIDESGMPKERFSAEFPKEGPSILRIQQVVRGDSAAYFCASSGLANTEAFFGQGTRLTVV.